The 29 T cell receptor beta chains below were found in one sample sequenced in a study of beta chain features in type 1 diabetes. The whole isolated RNA underwent reverse transcription, so sequencing captured expressed TCRB transcripts. Data came from immunoSEQ multiplex PCR; TCRdb stores just in-frame clones and leaves some out. Among about 250,000 clones listed, 12% to 15% were seen once. Sequenced material: naive CD4+ T cells from blood. The source is a woman in her thirties or forties in good health.

The chain employs TRBV6-6 and TRBJ1-2; perhaps TRBD1 as D (5 bases). Germline CDR1 and CDR2: MNHNY and SVGAGI (reference sequence). Trimming removed 0 bases at V and 4 bases at J, with 9 bases between. CDR3 length equals 14 residues. CDR3 coding DNA: TGTGCCAGCAGTTACTCGAATAGGGGCTATGGCTACACCTTC. Its protein product is CASSYSNRGYGYTF.

Comment on this clone: The sample has other DNA sequences that encode this CDR3 too. The rearrangement joins TRBV6-5 to TRBJ1-5; possible D gene TRBD1, 5 bases. Trimming pared 0 bases from V and 7 bases from J, leaving 10 bases between. The CDR3 is 14 residues long. Per germline, CDR1 MNHEY and CDR2 SVGAGI. Here the CDR3 reads CASSYSRGDQPQHF. Written as DNA, the CDR3 is TGTGCCAGCAGTTACTCACGGGGGGACCAGCCCCAGCATTTT.

This clone was picked up a small number of times. The chain recombines TRBV4-3 with TRBJ1-2; a weak D match, TRBD1 (5 bases). There are 12 residues in the CDR3. Germline CDR1 is LGHNA and CDR2 is YSLEER. V gave up 1 base and J gave up 7 bases, with 7 bases separating them. The CDR3 here is CASSQGGGGYTF. Written as DNA, the CDR3 is TGCGCCAGCAGCCAAGGGGGGGGTGGCTACACCTTC.

The chain recombines TRBV11-2 with TRBJ1-3, with D unclear. V lost 5 bases and J lost 0, with 11 bases in between. The CDR3 contains 15 residues. The germline V gene has CDR1 SGHAT and CDR2 FQNNGV. The CDR3 region has the DNA TGTGCCAGCAGCACCAGGTTACGCTCTGGAAACACCATATATTTT. It specifies CASSTRLRSGNTIYF.

Remarks on this clone: Other DNA sequences in this specimen translate into the identical CDR3. V usage is TRBV18 and J usage is TRBJ2-7; 11 bases align to TRBD1. Losses at the gene ends were 0 bases for V and 6 bases for J; bases not matched to a gene: 1. CDR3 length equals 14 residues. Looked up from germline, CDR1 is KGHSH and CDR2 is LQKENI. CDR3 amino acids: CASSPPGTGGEQYF. The CDR3 coding sequence is TGTGCCAGCTCACCACCTGGGACAGGGGGCGAGCAGTACTTC.

The V gene is TRBV9, the J gene TRBJ2-1; 8 bases align to TRBD2. This CDR3 region has 14 residues. Germline V gives CDR1 SGDLS, CDR2 YYNGEE. Trimming cost V 1 base and J 9 bases; bases outside gene matches: 6. The CDR3 region has the DNA TGTGCCAGCAGCGTAACCGGGGGGGTCTCTGAGCAGTTCTTC. Translating it yields CASSVTGGVSEQFF.

This clone was observed a few times. This sequence joins TRBV7-9 and TRBJ2-7, with TRBD1 identical over 10 bases. This CDR3 comprises 16 residues. CDR1 and CDR2 from the germline V gene are SEHNR and FQNEAQ (reference sequence). The V and J ends lost 6 bases and 5 bases, in that order; junction bases with no gene match: 13. Here the CDR3 DNA reads TGTGCCAGCAGAAGCCCTCCCGGGACAGGGGATAACGAGCAGTACTTC. Protein: CASRSPPGTGDNEQYF.

This rearrangement joins TRBV15 to TRBJ2-2; 9 nucleotides match TRBD2. Germline assignment: CDR1 LNHNV and CDR2 YYDKDF (reference sequence). The CDR3 extends over 14 amino acids. V shed 6 bases, J shed 4 bases, and the junction held 3 bases outside the gene matches. The CDR3 reads CATRASGVTGELFF. The CDR3 DNA reads as TGTGCCACCAGAGCTAGCGGGGTCACCGGGGAGCTGTTTTTT.

The V gene is TRBV19, the J gene TRBJ2-7; D is undetermined. Germline-derived CDR1 and CDR2 are LNHDA and SQIVND (reference sequence). The CDR3 has 15 residues. V lost 5 bases to trimming and J lost 5 bases, with 19 bases between them. The CDR3 DNA is TGTGCCAGTAGTCTCACAGACGGCCAGATTCACGAGCAGTACTTC. Its protein product is CASSLTDGQIHEQYF.

This clone was seen only once. The J gene is TRBJ1-2, the V gene TRBV27; unclear D gene. This CDR3 is built from 14 residues. Trimming took off 3 bases at V and 1 base at J, with 9 bases between the two ends. The germline V gene encodes CDR1 MNHEY and CDR2 SMNVEV (reference sequence). The CDR3 bases are TGTGCCAGCAGTTTTCATGGGCGTAACTATGGCTACACCTTC. Its protein is CASSFHGRNYGYTF.

The chain recombines TRBV5-4 with TRBJ2-2; D not resolved. V was clipped by 6 bases and J by 8 bases, with 14 bases between them. The CDR3 is 13 amino acids. CDR1 SGHNT and CDR2 YYREEE come from the germline V gene (reference sequence). The CDR3: CASMPFQRGELFF. The DNA for the CDR3 is TGTGCCAGCATGCCGTTTCAACGGGGGGAGCTGTTTTTT.

The sample holds a few counts of this clone. In the same sample, other DNA sequences code for this CDR3. This sequence joins TRBV18 and TRBJ2-7; D might be TRBD2 (5 bases). This CDR3 has 13 amino acids. From germline, CDR1 is KGHSH and CDR2 LQKENI. V was clipped by 2 bases and J by 0 bases, with 5 bases between them. The CDR3 spells CASSPAGSYEQYF. CDR3 DNA sequence: TGTGCCAGCTCACCAGCGGGCTCCTACGAGCAGTACTTC.

This clone was seen a few times. The chain joins TRBV9 to TRBJ1-2; D is undetermined. V lost 5 bases and J lost 4, with 12 bases in between. The CDR3 has 13 residues. Per germline, CDR1 SGDLS and CDR2 YYNGEE. CDR3 in amino acids: CASRRNLGYGYTF. CDR3 bases: TGTGCCAGCAGGCGGAATCTGGGCTATGGCTACACCTTC.

The V and J genes are TRBV29-1 and TRBJ2-7; 10 nucleotides line up with TRBD1. This CDR3 region has 15 residues. Germline CDR1 and CDR2: SQVTM and ANQGSEA. V lost 1 base, J lost 3 bases, and 6 bases stayed unmatched. In DNA, the CDR3 is TGCAGCGTTGAAGCCGGGACAGGGGTTTTCTACGAGCAGTACTTC. Translation gives CSVEAGTGVFYEQYF.

The CDR3 spells CASSPGLFGEKLFF. CDR3 DNA sequence: TGCGCCAGCAGCCCGGGGTTGTTTGGTGAAAAACTGTTTTTT. The chain joins TRBV4-3 to TRBJ1-4; unclear D gene. The V gene's germline CDR1 is LGHNA and CDR2 YSLEER. The CDR3 runs 14 residues. V was trimmed by 4 bases and J by 7 bases, leaving 13 bases between them.

This rearrangement joins TRBV6-5 to TRBJ1-2; D unresolved. Germline assignment: CDR1 MNHEY and CDR2 SVGAGI. The length of the CDR3 is 14 residues. V shed 0 bases and J shed 7 bases, with 12 bases lying between them. CDR3 nucleotide sequence: TGTGCCAGCAGTTACTCCGAGGGTAGAAGTGGCTACACCTTC. Translating gives CASSYSEGRSGYTF.

The sample holds a few counts of this clone. The genes are TRBV18 and TRBJ2-1, with a weak D call TRBD2 (6 bases). The CDR3 runs 16 residues. Germline CDR1 and CDR2: KGHSH and LQKENI. Trimming left V 3 bases short and J 5 bases short, with 17 bases between. CDR3 sequence (DNA): TGTGCCAGCTCACCCACCCCGGGGGAGATCAACAATGAGCAGTTCTTC. Translation: CASSPTPGEINNEQFF. The variable domain in full, completed from reference TRBV18 and TRBJ2-1, reads NAGVMQNPRHLVRRRGQEARLRCSPMKGHSHVYWYRQLPEEGLKFMVYLQKENIIDESGMPKERFSAEFPKEGPSILRIQQVVRGDSAAYFCASSPTPGEINNEQFFGPGTRLTVL.

This clone has more than one count but fewer than ten. The rearrangement links TRBV5-4 to TRBJ2-3; a possible D gene is TRBD2 (6 bases). The CDR3 length is 15 residues. CDR1 and CDR2 (germline): SGHNT, YYREEE (reference sequence). The germline V and J ends were trimmed by 0 bases and 1 base, with 9 bases remaining between them. The CDR3 is CASSLGLGGTDTQYF. The CDR3 bases are TGTGCCAGCAGCTTGGGACTAGGGGGCACAGATACGCAGTATTTT. The complete variable domain, with remaining parts taken from reference TRBV5-4 and TRBJ2-3, reads ETGVTQSPTHLIKTRGQQVTLRCSSQSGHNTVSWYQQALGQGPQFIFQYYREEENGRGNFPPRFSGLQFPNYSSELNVNALELDDSALYLCASSLGLGGTDTQYFGPGTRLTVL.

This clone was detected only a few times. CDR3 region: CASSEVGGGVREQFF. Written as DNA, the CDR3 is TGTGCCAGCAGCGAGGTGGGCGGGGGGGTAAGAGAGCAGTTCTTC. The chain uses TRBV6-5 and TRBJ2-1; 9 bases fit TRBD2. After removal of 6 bases from V and 10 bases from J, the junction contained 13 bases not matched to a gene. Germline V CDR1 and CDR2: MNHEY, SVGAGI. The CDR3 extends over 15 amino acids.

V gene TRBV18 combines with J gene TRBJ2-1; TRBD2 agrees at 8 bases. The junction had 8 bases not matched to a gene; V was cut back by 3 bases and J by 4 bases. The CDR3 has 16 amino acids. Per germline, CDR1 KGHSH and CDR2 LQKENI. The CDR3 coding sequence is TGTGCCAGCTCACCTCCCGGGACTAGTTTGTACAATGAGCAGTTCTTC. Amino acids: CASSPPGTSLYNEQFF.

This clone was detected only a few times. The V gene is TRBV7-2, the J gene TRBJ2-2; 7 bases match TRBD1. Germline assignment: CDR1 SGHTA and CDR2 FQGNSA. V lost 4 bases and J lost 2; bases outside the gene matches: 4. The CDR3 covers 15 residues. CDR3 in DNA: TGTGCCAGCAGCTCGGGACAGACAAACACCGGGGAGCTGTTTTTT. Protein product: CASSSGQTNTGELFF. The full variable domain, rest sourced from reference TRBV7-2 and TRBJ2-2, is GAGVSQSPSNKVTEKGKDVELRCDPISGHTALYWYRQSLGQGLEFLIYFQGNSAPDKSGLPSDRFSAERTGGSVSTLTIQRTQQEDSAVYLCASSSGQTNTGELFFGEGSRLTVL.

This clone has just a few counts. The CDR3 here is CASRPTGAPGSPLHF. The DNA of the CDR3 is TGTGCCAGCAGACCCACAGGGGCCCCAGGCTCACCCCTCCACTTT. V gene TRBV2 combines with J gene TRBJ1-6; 7 nucleotides align to TRBD1. The germline gives CDR1 SNHLY, CDR2 FYNNEI. This CDR3 comprises 15 residues. V shed 6 bases, J shed 10 bases, and the junction held 12 bases outside the gene matches.

The gene calls are TRBV20-1 and TRBJ1-2, with 8 bases identical to TRBD1. The CDR3 runs 11 residues. Germline-derived CDR1 and CDR2 are DFQATT and SNEGSKA (reference sequence). Losses at the gene ends were 6 bases for V and 8 bases for J; bases not matched to a gene: 5. CDR3 in amino acids: CSAPDRAGYTF. As DNA, the CDR3 is TGCAGTGCCCCGGACAGGGCAGGCTACACCTTC.

V and J are TRBV11-2 and TRBJ1-6; unclear D gene. Germline V gives CDR1 SGHAT, CDR2 FQNNGV. Trimming removed 7 bases from V and 7 bases from J, with 14 bases in between. This CDR3 region has 14 residues. CDR3 loop: CASTSFGGNSPLHF. The DNA for the CDR3 is TGTGCCAGCACCAGCTTTGGCGGGAATTCACCCCTCCACTTT.

The rearrangement uses TRBV5-1 and TRBJ2-7; 7 bases are a match to TRBD1. After removal of 4 bases from V and 4 bases from J, the junction contained 2 bases not matched to a gene. Germline CDR1 is SGHRS and CDR2 is YFSETQ. The CDR3 loop spans 12 amino acids. The CDR3 DNA follows: TGCGCCAGCAGCCCGGGACAGTACGAGCAGTACTTC. It encodes CASSPGQYEQYF.

The chain combines TRBV6-6 with TRBJ2-5, with D tentatively TRBD1 (6 bases). V was trimmed by 10 bases and J by 0 bases, leaving 15 bases between them. The germline V gene encodes CDR1 MNHNY and CDR2 SVGAGI (reference sequence). The CDR3 has 14 amino acids. The CDR3 DNA is TGTGCCACCCCGGGACACACATACCAAGAGACCCAGTACTTC. Protein sequence: CATPGHTYQETQYF.

This clone was counted between two and nine times. The rearrangement uses TRBV7-2 and TRBJ2-3, with D perhaps matching TRBD2 (5 bases). CDR1 and CDR2 (germline): SGHTA, FQGNSA. The germline V and J ends were trimmed by 5 bases and 2 bases, with 14 bases remaining between them. The CDR3 extends over 15 amino acids. CDR3 bases: TGTGCCAGCAGCCCCGGACTGCGCCCCACAGATACGCAGTATTTT. Translation: CASSPGLRPTDTQYF.

The genes are TRBV6-6 and TRBJ2-7; D remains ambiguous. Germline lookup yields CDR1 MNHNY and CDR2 SVGAGI (reference sequence). The CDR3 runs 14 residues. Between the trimmed V and J ends, which lost 0 bases and 3 bases, there was a span of 9 bases. CDR3 bases: TGTGCCAGCAGTTACTCTGGGCCCCGCTACGAGCAGTACTTC. Translating it yields CASSYSGPRYEQYF.

V gene TRBV27 combines with J gene TRBJ2-6; D may be TRBD1 (6 bases). The V gene lost 2 bases and the J gene lost 4 bases, with 15 bases spanning the gap. The CDR3 length is 17 residues. CDR1 MNHEY and CDR2 SMNVEV come from the germline V gene (reference sequence). CDR3 residues: CASSLGYRVGGANVLTF. CDR3 coding DNA: TGTGCCAGCAGTTTAGGGTACAGGGTGGGGGGGGCCAACGTCCTGACTTTC. Based on the CDR3 plus reference TRBV27 and TRBJ2-6, the full variable domain is EAQVTQNPRYLITVTGKKLTVTCSQNMNHEYMSWYRQDPGLGLRQIYYSMNVEVTDKGDVPEGYKVSRKEKRNFPLILESPSPNQTSLYFCASSLGYRVGGANVLTFGAGSRLTVL.